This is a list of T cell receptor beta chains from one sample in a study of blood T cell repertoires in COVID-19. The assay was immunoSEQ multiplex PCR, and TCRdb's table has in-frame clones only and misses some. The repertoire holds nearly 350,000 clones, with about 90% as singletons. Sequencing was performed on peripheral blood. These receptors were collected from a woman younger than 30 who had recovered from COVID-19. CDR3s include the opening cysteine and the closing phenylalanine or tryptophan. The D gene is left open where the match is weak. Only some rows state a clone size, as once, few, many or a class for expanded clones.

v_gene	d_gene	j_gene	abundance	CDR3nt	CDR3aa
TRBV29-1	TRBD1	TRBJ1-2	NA	TGCAGCGTTGACCCACAGGGGCTCGGGGGCTACACCTTC	CSVDPQGLGGYTF
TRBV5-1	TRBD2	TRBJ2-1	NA	TGCGCCAGCAGCTTCGAGGGGACTAGCGGGTGGAATGAGCAGTTCTTC	CASSFEGTSGWNEQFF
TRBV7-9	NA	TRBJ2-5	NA	TGTGCCAGCAACGATCCCGGACAACAAGAGACCCAGTACTTC	CASNDPGQQETQYF
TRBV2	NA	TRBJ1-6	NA	TGTGCCAGCAGGGGGGACACTCACGTAGCCCTCCACTTT	CASRGDTHVALHF
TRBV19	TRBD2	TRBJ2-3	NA	TGTGCCAGTAGTGGGACTAGCGGAGGCACAGATACGCAGTATTTT	CASSGTSGGTDTQYF
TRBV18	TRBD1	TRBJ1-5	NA	TGTGCCAGCTCACCTACAGGGGAACAGCCCCAGCATTTT	CASSPTGEQPQHF
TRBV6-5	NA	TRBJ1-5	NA	TGTGCCAGCAGCCCGGACAGACTAGCAAATCAGCCCCAGCATTTT	CASSPDRLANQPQHF
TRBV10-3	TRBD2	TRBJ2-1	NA	TGTGCCATCAGTGAGGGGACTAGCGGTGGGGGCGTTTACAATGAGCAGTTCTTC	CAISEGTSGGGVYNEQFF
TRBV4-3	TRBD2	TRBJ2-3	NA	TGCGCCAGCAGTCCGGGAGGGCCCGGGGATACGCAGTATTTT	CASSPGGPGDTQYF
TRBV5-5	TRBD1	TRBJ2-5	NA	TGTGCCAGCAGCTTGGCCCCAACGACAGGGATTGAGACCCAGTACTTC	CASSLAPTTGIETQYF
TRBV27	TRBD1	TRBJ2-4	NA	TGTGCCACCGACAGGGCTGAAAACATTCAGTACTTC	CATDRAENIQYF
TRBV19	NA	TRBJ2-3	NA	TGTGCCAGTAGTACCATCACAGGGCCAGATACGCAGTATTTT	CASSTITGPDTQYF
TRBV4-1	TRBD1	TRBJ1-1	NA	TGCGCCAGCAGCCGATACGTGACAGGGCGCACTGAAGCTTTCTTT	CASSRYVTGRTEAFF
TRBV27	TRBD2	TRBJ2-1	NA	TGTGCCAGCAGTTTGGTAGCGGGAGGTAATGAGCAGTTCTTC	CASSLVAGGNEQFF
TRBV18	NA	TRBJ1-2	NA	TGTGCCAGCTCACCTACAGGGAACTATGGCTACACCTTC	CASSPTGNYGYTF
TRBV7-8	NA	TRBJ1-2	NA	TGTGCCAGCAGCTTACCGGCGGGCGGCTACACCTTC	CASSLPAGGYTF
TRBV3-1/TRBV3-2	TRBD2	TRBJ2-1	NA	TGTGCCAGCAGCCAAAGACTAGCGGGAGTTTTTGAGCAGTTCTTC	CASSQRLAGVFEQFF
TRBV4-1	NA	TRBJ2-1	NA	TGCGCCAGCAGTCCCGACATGGATGAGCAGTTCTTC	CASSPDMDEQFF
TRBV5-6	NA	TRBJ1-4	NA	TGTGCCAGCAGCTTGTCCCGGAGGGCTGAAAAACTGTTTTTT	CASSLSRRAEKLFF
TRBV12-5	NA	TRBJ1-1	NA	TGTGCTAGTGGTTTGGTCTCCCTGAACACTGAAGCTTTCTTT	CASGLVSLNTEAFF
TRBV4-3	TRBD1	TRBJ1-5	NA	TGCGCCAGCAGCCAAGACTTGACAGGGGGTTCGAGACAGCCCCAGCATTTT	CASSQDLTGGSRQPQHF
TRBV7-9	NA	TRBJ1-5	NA	TGTGCCAGCAGCTCCCAAGACAACAATCAGCCCCAGCATTTT	CASSSQDNNQPQHF
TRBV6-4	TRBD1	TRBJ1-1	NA	TGTGCCAGCAGAGCCACAGGGGATTCGTCAGCTTTCTTT	CASRATGDSSAFF
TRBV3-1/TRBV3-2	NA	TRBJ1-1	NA	TGTGCCAGCAGCCATATACCGGACAGATTAGACCGGTGTGCTTTCTTT	CASSHIPDRLDRCAFF
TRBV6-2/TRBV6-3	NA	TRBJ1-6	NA	TGTGCCAGCAGTTATCCCGTTACAGGGTTGGATTCACCCCTCCACTTT	CASSYPVTGLDSPLHF
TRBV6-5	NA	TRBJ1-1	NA	TGTGCCAGCAGTTACCCCATTTCTGAAGCTTTCTTT	CASSYPISEAFF
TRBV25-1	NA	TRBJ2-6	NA	TGTGCCAGCAGTGGGCGGACTCTTTCTGGGGCCAACGTCCTGACTTTC	CASSGRTLSGANVLTF
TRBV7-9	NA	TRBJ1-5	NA	TGTGCCACTGCGGGGGGAGGCAATCAGCCCCAGCATTTT	CATAGGGNQPQHF
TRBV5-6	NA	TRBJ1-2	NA	TGTGCCAGCAGCTCGGAGCACTATGGCTACACCTTC	CASSSEHYGYTF
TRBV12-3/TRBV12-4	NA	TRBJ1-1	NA	TGTGCCAGCAGTTTTCATTCGGGCACTGAAGCTTTCTTT	CASSFHSGTEAFF
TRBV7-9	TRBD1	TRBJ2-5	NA	TGTGCCAGCAGCTTCTACGGACAGGGGGCCGGAGAGACCCAGTACTTC	CASSFYGQGAGETQYF
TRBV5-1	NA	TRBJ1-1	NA	TGCGCCAGCAGCCCGGAAATGTTGGGGGCAGGCACTGAAGCTTTCTTT	CASSPEMLGAGTEAFF
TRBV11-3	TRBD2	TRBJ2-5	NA	TGTGCCAGCAGCCGGGGGGTAGCGGGAGGTGGAGAGACCCAGTACTTC	CASSRGVAGGGETQYF
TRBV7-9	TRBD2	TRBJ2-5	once	TGTGCCAGCAGCTTATCTCTGGCTAGCGGTTATGGGACCCAGTACTTC	CASSLSLASGYGTQYF
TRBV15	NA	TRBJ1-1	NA	TGTGCCACCAGCAGAGATATAGACAGGCCGAACACTGAAGCTTTCTTT	CATSRDIDRPNTEAFF
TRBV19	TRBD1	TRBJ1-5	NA	TGTGCCAGTAGTATAGATCAAACAGGGGGCCGTCAGCCCCAGCATTTT	CASSIDQTGGRQPQHF
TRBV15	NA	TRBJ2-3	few	TGTGCCACCAGCGGAAGCGGGTTCGCAGATACGCAGTATTTT	CATSGSGFADTQYF
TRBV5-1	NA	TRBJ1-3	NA	TGCGCCAGCAGCTCCACAGGCTTCTCTGGAAACACCATATATTTT	CASSSTGFSGNTIYF
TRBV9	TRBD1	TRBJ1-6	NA	TGTGCCAGCAGCCATGGGACAGCCCTCGAGTCACCCCTCCACTTT	CASSHGTALESPLHF
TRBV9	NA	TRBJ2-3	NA	TGTGCCAGCAGCGTAGGTAGTGGAGATACGCAGTATTTT	CASSVGSGDTQYF